This T cell receptor (beta chain) was observed in a study of shared clonotypes between healthy human individuals. Broader study findings: Several donors showed sharing of about 5.5% of naive CD4 clonotypes. Richness estimates generally favored naive over memory subsets.

Trimming removed 1 base at V and 8 bases at J, with 15 bases between. The CDR3 length is 15 residues. CDR1 MNHNS and CDR2 SASEGT come from the germline V gene. Every subset had its genomic DNA shared out evenly among several immunoSEQ plates. The repertoire was sequenced with immunoSEQ multiplex PCR; TCRdb's copy has only in-frame clones and lacks some. This table has 2 million to 2.5 million clones, around 92% appearing once. Worth noting for this clone: Antigen unknown.

This sequence was found in a man younger than 35 in good health. Some clones in this sample may be carry-over from other donors' samples. The chain recombines TRBV6-1 with TRBJ1-5; D uncertain. Sequenced sample: naive CD4+ T cells from PBMCs. Documented subset: CD45RA+ positively selected. CDR3 in amino acids: CASSEGGAVSKPQHF. The CDR3 DNA is TGTGCCAGCAGTGAAGGCGGTGCGGTATCAAAGCCCCAGCATTTT.